These 10 T cell receptor beta chains share one sample of origin, sequenced in a study of cytomegalovirus exposure and HLA in healthy donors. The PCR used 60 Vbeta and 13 Jbeta primers. Clones were read by immunoSEQ multiplex PCR, and TCRdb kept only the in-frame ones, dropping some. This sample has about 160,000 clones, with around 74% found just once. Sequencing was done on a sample of PBMCs. Receptors originate from a female donor in good health and CMV-seronegative.

V and J are TRBV5-1 and TRBJ2-5; a weak D match, TRBD2 (6 bases). In germline, CDR1 is SGHRS, CDR2 YFSETQ. The CDR3 spans 14 residues. V was trimmed by 4 bases and J by 0 bases, leaving 10 bases between them. Written as DNA, the CDR3 is TGCGCCAGCAGCCGCCCTAGCGACCAAGAGACCCAGTACTTC. It translates to CASSRPSDQETQYF. Variable domain in full (rest from reference TRBV5-1 and TRBJ2-5): KAGVTQTPRYLIKTRGQQVTLSCSPISGHRSVSWYQQTPGQGLQFLFEYFSETQRNKGNFPGRFSGRQFSNSRSEMNVSTLELGDSALYLCASSRPSDQETQYFGPGTRLLVL.

V and J are TRBV21-1 and TRBJ2-1; whether TRBD2, the table's D call, matches the DNA was not checked. TRBV21-1 has pseudogene status. The CDR3 is made up of 18 amino acids. CDR3 in DNA: TGTGCCAGCAGCAACCGGACTAGCGGCCAATCACCCTACAATGAGCAGTTCTTC. Its translation is CASSNRTSGQSPYNEQFF.

The J gene is TRBJ1-6, the V gene TRBV30; D perhaps matches TRBD1 (5 bases). CDR1 and CDR2 (germline): GTSNPN, SVGIG (reference sequence). The CDR3 has 15 residues. The CDR3 spells CARREGSSYNSPLHF. The CDR3 region has the DNA TGTGCTCGAAGGGAGGGGAGCTCCTATAATTCACCCCTCCACTTT.

The rearrangement uses TRBV4-1 and TRBJ2-7; TRBD1 might be the D (6 bases). The length of the CDR3 is 13 residues. V lost 4 bases to trimming and J lost 6 bases, with 13 bases between them. Germline-derived CDR1 and CDR2 are MGHRA and YSYEKL. CDR3 nucleotides: TGCGCCAGCAGCCGGAAAACGACAGGCGAGCAGTACTTC. It translates to CASSRKTTGEQYF.

This clone turned up a few times. The V and J genes are TRBV25-1 and TRBJ2-5; 9 nucleotides agree with TRBD2. The germline V gene has CDR1 MGHDK and CDR2 SYGVNS. The CDR3 is 15 residues long. The trim removed 3 bases at V and 4 bases at J, leaving 6 bases unmatched. The DNA for the CDR3 is TGTGCCAGCAGTGATTTGGCGGGGGGGGGAGAGACCCAGTACTTC. Residues: CASSDLAGGGETQYF.

This clone was detected only a few times. CDR3 coding DNA: TGTGCCAGCAGTGCACAGGGGGCCTCCAATGAGCAGTTCTTC. Residues: CASSAQGASNEQFF. The chain joins TRBV2 to TRBJ2-1, with 9 bases aligning to TRBD1. This CDR3 is built from 14 residues. Germline trimming cut 4 bases from V and 6 bases from J; bases unmatched to any gene: 4. Looked up from germline, CDR1 is SNHLY and CDR2 is FYNNEI.

The chain recombines TRBV7-8 with TRBJ1-5; a possible D gene is TRBD1 (5 bases). Looked up from germline, CDR1 is SGHVS and CDR2 is FQNEAQ. Trimming stripped 1 base from V and 7 bases from J, with 8 bases between. The CDR3 consists of 13 residues. The chain's CDR3 is CASSLGGDQPQHF. The CDR3 DNA reads as TGTGCCAGCAGCTTAGGGGGGGACCAGCCCCAGCATTTT. The whole variable domain, remainder taken from reference TRBV7-8 and TRBJ1-5, is GAGVSQSPRYKVAKRGQDVALRCDPISGHVSLFWYQQALGQGPEFLTYFQNEAQLDKSGLPSDRFFAERPEGSVSTLKIQRTQQEDSAVYLCASSLGGDQPQHFGDGTRLSIL.

The chain has TRBV5-1 and TRBJ2-1; D perhaps matches TRBD2 (6 bases). Germline V gene lookup returns CDR1 SGHRS and CDR2 YFSETQ. V lost 4 bases, J lost 7 bases, and 15 bases lay in between. The CDR3 runs 14 residues. The CDR3 loop is CASSGSAEGNEQFF. The CDR3 DNA reads TGCGCCAGCAGCGGGTCGGCGGAGGGGAATGAGCAGTTCTTC.

A few counts support this clone. This chain links TRBV5-1 with TRBJ2-5; 12 nucleotides match TRBD1. Germline CDR1 is SGHRS and CDR2 is YFSETQ. Losses at the gene ends were 4 bases for V and 4 bases for J; bases not matched to a gene: 11. The CDR3 is 17 amino acids. CDR3 DNA: TGCGCCAGCAGCCTAGGGACAGGGGGCGCGGAAGGAGAGACCCAGTACTTC. It is translated as CASSLGTGGAEGETQYF.

This chain uses TRBV6-1 with TRBJ2-7; the D gene is possibly TRBD1 (5 bases). Trimming shortened V by 4 bases and J by 3 bases, and 16 bases separated the two germline ends. This CDR3 contains 15 residues. CDR1 and CDR2 (germline): MNHNS, SASEGT. CDR3 protein: CASSGSGLGVYEQYF. The CDR3 coding sequence is TGTGCCAGCAGTGGATCAGGGCTGGGTGTCTACGAGCAGTACTTC.